The next 22 T cell receptor beta chains were all read from a single sample in a study of blood T cell repertoires in COVID-19. Sequenced by immunoSEQ multiplex PCR; TCRdb stores in-frame clones only, minus some. Of some 96,000 clones in the sample, 90% are singletons; the top ten hold 1.7%. The material sequenced was peripheral blood. These receptors were collected from a man aged 55 to 69 with acute or convalescent COVID-19.

This clone has just one count. The chain combines TRBV29-1 with TRBJ2-2; weak D call: TRBD2 (5 bases). Between the trimmed V and J ends, which lost 3 bases and 6 bases, there was a span of 11 bases. Germline CDR1 is SQVTM and CDR2 is ANQGSEA. CDR3 length equals 13 residues. CDR3 DNA: TGCAGCGTTGACAAAATGGGAGCCGGGGAGCTGTTTTTT. It yields the protein CSVDKMGAGELFF.

J is TRBJ1-2 and V is TRBV6-5, with 8 bases that match TRBD1. Per the germline V gene, CDR1 is MNHEY and CDR2 is SVGAGI. CDR3 length equals 12 residues. Trimming took 6 bases from V and 8 from J; bases not matched to a gene: 5. CDR3 nucleotides: TGTGCCAGCAGGCAGGGGGCGGGAGGCTACACCTTC. It yields the protein CASRQGAGGYTF.

In regard to this clone: Other DNA sequences in the sample encode the same CDR3. The rearrangement uses TRBV29-1 and TRBJ2-2; TRBD1 aligns across 8 bases. CDR3 length: 14 amino acids. Germline CDR1 SQVTM, CDR2 ANQGSEA. The V and J ends lost 6 bases and 1 base, in that order; junction bases with no gene match: 4. CDR3 in DNA: TGCAGCGTAGACAGGGGAATGAACACCGGGGAGCTGTTTTTT. Translation: CSVDRGMNTGELFF.

The chain recombines TRBV5-4 with TRBJ1-3; maybe TRBD1 (6 bases). This CDR3 is built from 14 residues. CDR1 SGHNT and CDR2 YYREEE come from the germline V gene (reference sequence). The V end was cut by 4 bases, the J end by 0 bases, with 8 bases between. CDR3: CASSPDSSGNTIYF. The CDR3 DNA reads TGTGCCAGCAGCCCGGACAGCTCTGGAAACACCATATATTTT.

The genes are TRBV7-9 and TRBJ1-2; D might be TRBD1 (6 bases). Trimming stripped 5 bases from V and 8 bases from J, with 6 bases between. Germline-derived CDR1 and CDR2 are SEHNR and FQNEAQ (reference sequence). This CDR3 contains 10 residues. The CDR3 DNA sequence: TGTGCCAGCAGCACAGGGGGCTACACCTTC. The encoded protein is CASSTGGYTF.

This CDR3 reads CASSSQDRGEKLFF. The CDR3 DNA reads as TGTGCCAGCAGCTCCCAGGACAGAGGCGAAAAACTGTTTTTT. This chain uses TRBV5-4 with TRBJ1-4, with D possibly matching TRBD1 (6 bases). Between the trimmed V and J ends, which lost 3 bases and 8 bases, there was a span of 14 bases. Germline V gives CDR1 SGHNT, CDR2 YYREEE (reference sequence). CDR3 size: 14 residues.

The rearrangement joins TRBV7-2 to TRBJ2-7; the D gene is possibly TRBD2 (6 bases). Deletions cut 5 bases from V and 0 bases from J, with 14 bases between. This CDR3 contains 15 residues. Germline lookup yields CDR1 SGHTA and CDR2 FQGNSA. CDR3 region: CASSPRVAVSYEQYF. CDR3 bases: TGTGCCAGCAGCCCTCGGGTAGCGGTCTCCTACGAGCAGTACTTC.

V usage is TRBV5-1 and J usage is TRBJ1-1; D may be TRBD1 (6 bases). Trimming shortened V by 5 bases and J by 5 bases, and 13 bases separated the two germline ends. The CDR3 is made up of 13 amino acids. Germline values: CDR1 SGHRS, CDR2 YFSETQ. CDR3 sequence reads: CASSLTGLTEAFF. In DNA form, the CDR3 reads TGCGCCAGCAGTTTAACAGGGTTAACTGAAGCTTTCTTT.

The chain employs TRBV28 and TRBJ1-2; TRBD1 agrees at 7 bases. CDR1 and CDR2 (germline): MDHEN, SYDVKM. Unmatched junction bases numbered 7, after V lost 2 bases and J lost 1 base. CDR3 size: 16 residues. The CDR3 here is CASSLGRGWDNYGYTF. CDR3 DNA sequence: TGTGCCAGCAGTTTAGGCAGGGGGTGGGATAACTATGGCTACACCTTC.

The chain has TRBV3-1 (or the pseudogene TRBV3-2) and TRBJ1-1, with 7 bases aligning to TRBD1. Trimming took 2 bases from V and 4 from J; bases not matched to a gene: 4. CDR1 LGHDT and CDR2 YNNKEL come from the germline V gene (reference sequence). The CDR3 consists of 14 residues. This CDR3 reads CASSQHRGGTEAFF. The CDR3 coding sequence is TGTGCCAGCAGCCAACACAGGGGTGGCACTGAAGCTTTCTTT.

There are a few counts of this clone. For the CDR3, the DNA is TGTGCCAGCAGCTTAAGGCGGGGGTACCAAGAGACCCAGTACTTC. This encodes CASSLRRGYQETQYF. The chain joins TRBV7-7 to TRBJ2-5; 7 positions match TRBD2. With V trimmed by 2 bases and J by 0 bases, 3 bases remained unmatched. Germline CDR1 reads SSHAT; CDR2 reads FNYEAQ (reference sequence). This CDR3 is 15 amino acids long. Full variable domain (outside the CDR3, taken from reference TRBV7-7 and TRBJ2-5): GAGVSQSPRYKVTKRGQDVTLRCDPISSHATLYWYQQALGQGPEFLTYFNYEAQPDKSGLPSDRFSAERPEGSISTLTIQRTEQRDSAMYRCASSLRRGYQETQYFGPGTRLLVL.

J is TRBJ2-3 and V is TRBV5-1; TRBD1 agrees at 8 bases. Germline V gives CDR1 SGHRS, CDR2 YFSETQ. This CDR3 is built from 16 residues. V was pared by 4 bases and J by 2 bases, with 9 bases of the junction left unmatched. In DNA form, the CDR3 reads TGCGCCAGCAGCCGACAGGGGCGGGGTAACACAGATACGCAGTATTTT. Its translation: CASSRQGRGNTDTQYF.

In DNA, the CDR3 is TGTGCCACCAGTGATGCTCGAACAGGGACGACCGGGGAGCTGTTTTTT. This codes for CATSDARTGTTGELFF. J is TRBJ2-2 and V is TRBV24-1; D may be TRBD1 (6 bases). V lost 3 bases and J 5 bases, leaving 15 bases between the germline ends. The germline CDR1 and CDR2 sequences are KGHDR and SFDVKD. This CDR3 spans 16 amino acids.

The gene calls are TRBV6-5 and TRBJ1-2, with 8 bases that match TRBD1. Germline CDR1 reads MNHEY; CDR2 reads SVGAGI. Trimming took 7 bases from V and 6 from J; bases not matched to a gene: 10. The CDR3 has 14 amino acids. This CDR3 is CASITIGTGDGYTF. The CDR3 DNA sequence: TGTGCCAGCATTACAATTGGGACAGGCGATGGCTACACCTTC.

V usage is TRBV6-1 and J usage is TRBJ2-7, with TRBD2 as a possible D gene (6 bases). Trimming shortened V by 2 bases and J by 7 bases, and 12 bases separated the two germline ends. Germline loops: CDR1 MNHNS, CDR2 SASEGT. The CDR3 loop spans 13 amino acids. The CDR3 DNA sequence: TGTGCCAGCAGTGAACGGGGGTCGGGTGAGCAGTACGTC. Translating it yields CASSERGSGEQYV.

The sample holds one count of this clone. The chain recombines TRBV7-9 with TRBJ2-3; maybe TRBD2 (6 bases). Per the germline V gene, CDR1 is SEHNR and CDR2 is FQNEAQ (reference sequence). V lost 4 bases, J lost 0 bases, and 8 bases lay in between. This CDR3 spans 14 amino acids. The CDR3, as DNA: TGTGCCAGCAGCTCCGGGACTAGCACAGATACGCAGTATTTT. As protein: CASSSGTSTDTQYF.

The rearrangement joins TRBV3-1 (or the pseudogene TRBV3-2) to TRBJ1-6, with D perhaps matching TRBD1 (5 bases). The V gene's germline CDR1 is LGHDT and CDR2 YNNKEL (reference sequence). Trimming shortened V by 0 bases and J by 8 bases, and 14 bases separated the two germline ends. The CDR3 covers 16 residues. The DNA for the CDR3 is TGTGCCAGCAGCCAAGAAACTGGGCAGGGTTATTCACCCCTCCACTTT. This sequence encodes CASSQETGQGYSPLHF.

This chain links TRBV6-5 with TRBJ1-1; D is possibly TRBD1 (5 bases). V lost 6 bases and J 4 bases, leaving 12 bases between the germline ends. Germline V gene data show CDR1 as MNHEY and CDR2 as SVGAGI. There are 13 residues in the CDR3. CDR3 protein: CASRVTESTEAFF. CDR3 nucleotide sequence: TGTGCCAGCAGGGTGACAGAGAGCACTGAAGCTTTCTTT.

The chain recombines TRBV3-1 (or the pseudogene TRBV3-2) with TRBJ2-3; 7 nucleotides agree with TRBD1. The V gene's germline CDR1 is LGHDT and CDR2 YNNKEL (reference sequence). V shed 4 bases and J 2 bases; nucleotides not matched to a gene: 6. The CDR3 runs to 15 residues. CDR3 DNA: TGTGCCAGCAGCCCTCCGGGACAGCTCACAGATACGCAGTATTTT. Its translation is CASSPPGQLTDTQYF.

CDR3 DNA: TGCGCCAGCAGCTCAGGGGACAGGGCTCAAGCTGGAAACACCATATATTTT. Translated: CASSSGDRAQAGNTIYF. V is TRBV5-1 and J is TRBJ1-3, with 9 bases identical to TRBD1. This CDR3 spans 17 amino acids. V lost 3 bases and J lost 2; bases outside the gene matches: 9. The V gene's germline CDR1 is SGHRS and CDR2 YFSETQ.

Turning to this clone: Distinct nucleotide sequences in the sample also encode this CDR3. CDR3 bases: TGTGCCAGCTCACCACCGGTGGGCAGGGTTAACACTGAAGCTTTCTTT. It codes for CASSPPVGRVNTEAFF. The J gene is TRBJ1-1, the V gene TRBV18; D is perhaps TRBD1 (5 bases). V was trimmed by 0 bases and J by 2 bases, leaving 13 bases between them. CDR1 is KGHSH, CDR2 LQKENI, per germline. The CDR3 sequence is 16 residues long.

Written as DNA, the CDR3 is TGTGCCAGCAGTTACAAGACAGGGGCTGGCTACACCTTC. It translates to CASSYKTGAGYTF. The chain joins TRBV6-5 to TRBJ1-2; 8 bases line up with TRBD1. CDR3 length: 13 residues. Germline V gene lookup returns CDR1 MNHEY and CDR2 SVGAGI. J was trimmed by 7 bases and V by 2 bases; bases with no gene match: 3.